This TCR beta chain originates from a study of shared clonotypes between healthy human individuals (dated by TCRdb to 2018 to 2021). For context, the study as a whole: A couple of women and a few men aged 18 to 49 years were included in the cohort. For each donor, three plates each were used for CD4 naive and CD4 memory, two plates were used for CD8 naive, and one plate was used for CD8 memory. To estimate repertoire size and how much clonotype sharing occurs between individuals, the study deeply sequenced the blood TCR repertoires of roughly 5 healthy adults. To increase sequencing depth and limit assay-specific biases, different laboratories used diverse techniques to prepare libraries and sequence TCR repertoires. Between about 0.9 and 8.9 billion PBMCs per donor were obtained by leukapheresis. Results and caveats for the whole study, not just this receptor: About 5% of naive CD4, around 3.5% of naive CD8, roughly 2.4% of memory CD4, and 0.4% of memory CD8 clonotypes were shared across a few donors. Naive subsets generally had larger estimated clonotype richness than memory subsets. Incomplete sequencing was indicated by rarefaction of sorted-subset datasets, despite the large sequencing depth. Higher generation probabilities were observed for clonotypes shared by all four sorted-subset donors than for non-shared clonotypes. Because the study included a small number of donors, the genetic and exposure-history diversity represented was limited. Pairwise subsampling led to the expectation that sequencing depth would affect the degree of clonotype sharing among donors. Sampling was limited to blood, and TCR repertoires in tissue likely differ from TCR repertoires in blood.

Using the deep immunoSEQ assay, TCR CDR3 regions were amplified from genomic DNA by multiplex PCR. Genomic DNA extracted from each cell subset was distributed evenly over all wells of several immunoSEQ 96-well plates, and each plate served as one replicate. For sorted subsets, 200 to 250 ng of genomic DNA, equivalent to some 30,000 T cell genomes, went into each replicate PCR. Purified libraries were measured with a Qubit 3.0 fluorometer, size-checked on a Bioanalyzer 2100, and measured again with the KAPA Library Quantification kit. Every immunoSEQ 96-well plate was sequenced on a separate single-read 150-cycle Illumina NextSeq 550 flow cell. In the original analysis: The immunoSEQ output contained only junctional sequences without quality scores, so filtering could not match that applied to full-length reads. To assign V/J genes and CDR3, sequences were annotated against IMGT germline references using PyIR, a Python wrapper for IgBLAST v1.9. Any read was removed if the V/J assignment was weak (E-value above 1e-6), the CDR3 was missing, or the read contained stop codons, out-of-frame junctions, or ambiguous translated residues. V3J clonotypes were defined by identical inferred V gene, J gene, and CDR3 amino acid sequence. To compute the percentage overlap between repertoires, the number of shared unique clonotypes was divided by the size of the smaller repertoire. RTK rarefaction, the Chao1 estimator, and Recon v2.1 estimates of unobserved clonotypes were used to assess repertoire richness. For all TCRbeta clonotypes obtained by the gDNA method from several donors, generation probabilities were computed with OLGA. Not all clones reach the TCRdb copy of this immuneACCESS table, which keeps in-frame sequences only. Checked studies attribute under half of the gap to unresolved V genes and leave the rest unexplained. Clone size and the V and J calls come from that table; the DNA yielded D and trimming. A total of around 340,000 clones appear in this sample, around 70% of them only once. Less than 11% of the sample comes from the top ten.

This clone was recorded once. Its antigen remains unidentified. No base qualities exist here, and no much larger clone lies one base off it. From a lookup of the germline V gene, CDR1 and CDR2 are ENHRY and SYGVKD. Cut back by 3 bases and 0 bases, the V and J ends lie 9 bases apart. The CDR3 measures 14 amino acids from cysteine to phenylalanine. The sequence is cut down to CDR3 DNA, 42 bases in frame from base 1. Donors were healthy HIV-negative adults with no recently reported acute infections or vaccinations. Every donor was a Caucasian adult living in Nashville, Tennessee, USA. CD4+ T cells were enriched by magnetic negative selection, after which naive cells were positively selected on CD45RA and the negative fraction was taken as the memory subset. Blood was collected by leukapheresis, and PBMCs were isolated by Ficoll-Histopaque density gradient centrifugation and then cryopreserved in liquid nitrogen vapor phase. Purity and quantity of every magnetically sorted T cell population were checked by analytical flow cytometry. From each sorted fraction, genomic DNA was isolated and quantified by UV absorbance on a Nanodrop 2000c.

In this chain, TRBV10-3 is recombined with TRBJ2-7; too little of a D gene remains to name it. The sequenced sample was memory CD4+ T cells sorted from blood. The sample's cell subset or site label is to be understood as: CD45RA-negative fraction. The TCR comes from a man aged 30 to 39 in good health. The CDR3 protein is CAISDRANSYEQYF. DNA sequence: TGTGCCATCAGTGACCGGGCTAACTCCTACGAGCAGTACTTC.